Shown below are 27 T cell receptor beta chains from a single sample sequenced in a study of blood T cell repertoires in COVID-19. Libraries were prepared by immunoSEQ multiplex PCR; TCRdb keeps only in-frame clonotypes and omits some of them. The repertoire holds 250,000 to 400,000 clones, with roughly 90% as singletons. The sequencing sample was made of peripheral blood. Every receptor here comes from a woman aged 25 to 45 with COVID-19, enrolled during active disease.

The rearrangement uses TRBV7-2 and TRBJ2-1, with a possible D match to TRBD2 (5 bases). From germline, CDR1 is SGHTA and CDR2 FQGNSA. Trimming removed 2 bases from V and 7 bases from J, with 21 bases in between. This CDR3 comprises 17 residues. CDR3 nucleotides: TGTGCCAGCAGCTTACTCCTTGTAGTGGGAGTTGGGAATGAGCAGTTCTTC. Its translation: CASSLLLVVGVGNEQFF.

The chain has TRBV28 and TRBJ1-2, with D tentatively TRBD1 (5 bases). Germline CDR1 and CDR2: MDHEN and SYDVKM. The CDR3 has 14 residues. V lost 5 bases, J lost 3 bases, and 13 bases lay in between. CDR3 DNA sequence: TGTGCCAGCAGTCCCCAGGGAATTCACTATGGCTACACCTTC. This sequence encodes CASSPQGIHYGYTF.

The J gene is TRBJ1-2, the V gene TRBV7-6, with 9 nucleotides matching TRBD1. Trimming at V came to 4 bases and at J to 6 bases, leaving 6 bases not matched to a gene. Germline values: CDR1 SGHVS, CDR2 FNYEAQ. The CDR3 sequence is 14 residues long. This CDR3 is CASSSLQGAHGYTF. As DNA, the CDR3 is TGTGCCAGCAGCTCATTACAGGGGGCGCATGGCTACACCTTC. The variable domain in full, completed from reference TRBV7-6 and TRBJ1-2, reads GAGVSQSPRYKVTKRGQDVALRCDPISGHVSLYWYRQALGQGPEFLTYFNYEAQQDKSGLPNDRFSAERPEGSISTLTIQRTEQRDSAMYRCASSSLQGAHGYTFGSGTRLTVV.

This chain links TRBV28 with TRBJ1-2; 8 nucleotides line up with TRBD1. The CDR3 totals 13 residues. Germline CDR1 reads MDHEN; CDR2 reads SYDVKM. The V gene end was trimmed by 5 bases and the J gene end by 8 bases; junction bases not matched to a gene: 7. As DNA, the CDR3 is TGTGCCAGCAGTCAGACAGGGGTGTGGGGCTACACCTTC. Translated, it gives CASSQTGVWGYTF.

The chain recombines TRBV19 with TRBJ1-4; D is possibly TRBD1 (5 bases). CDR3 length: 13 amino acids. Germline values: CDR1 LNHDA, CDR2 SQIVND (reference sequence). V gave up 3 bases and J gave up 8 bases, with 10 bases separating them. CDR3 nucleotide sequence: TGTGCCAGTAGTATGGGGACTGGGGAAAAACTGTTTTTT. Protein: CASSMGTGEKLFF.

This sequence joins TRBV3-1 (or the pseudogene TRBV3-2) and TRBJ2-1, with 7 bases fitting TRBD2. V shed 4 bases, J shed 4 bases, and the junction held 13 bases outside the gene matches. The CDR3 extends over 17 amino acids. Germline loops: CDR1 LGHDT, CDR2 YNNKEL (reference sequence). CDR3 residues: CASSPKLGSGKYNEQFF. The CDR3 DNA is TGTGCCAGCAGCCCTAAACTGGGCAGCGGGAAATACAATGAGCAGTTCTTC.

This clone has only one observation. The chain uses TRBV19 and TRBJ2-1, with 16 nucleotides matching TRBD2. Germline assignment: CDR1 LNHDA and CDR2 SQIVND (reference sequence). Germline trimming cut 9 bases from V and 8 bases from J; bases unmatched to any gene: 7. This CDR3 comprises 15 residues. The CDR3 sequence is CASKGLAGGNDEQFF. The CDR3 bases are TGTGCCAGCAAGGGACTAGCGGGAGGGAACGATGAGCAGTTCTTC.

The chain employs TRBV24-1 and TRBJ2-1; 8 positions match TRBD1. Looked up from germline, CDR1 is KGHDR and CDR2 is SFDVKD. V shed 2 bases, J shed 1 base, and the junction held 0 bases outside the gene matches. The CDR3 sequence is 15 residues long. CDR3 sequence (DNA): TGTGCCACCAGTGATTGGACAGGGTCCTACAATGAGCAGTTCTTC. Translating it yields CATSDWTGSYNEQFF.

The V and J genes are TRBV5-1 and TRBJ1-6; a weak D match, TRBD1 (5 bases). Germline V gives CDR1 SGHRS, CDR2 YFSETQ. This CDR3 has 14 residues. The V end lost 0 bases, the J end lost 17 bases, and 18 bases lay between the germline ends. In DNA, the CDR3 is TGCGCCAGCAGCTTGGATATACAGGCGCACCCCTTCCACTTT. It translates to CASSLDIQAHPFHF. The whole variable domain, remainder taken from reference TRBV5-1 and TRBJ1-6, is KAGVTQTPRYLIKTRGQQVTLSCSPISGHRSVSWYQQTPGQGLQFLFEYFSETQRNKGNFPGRFSGRQFSNSRSEMNVSTLELGDSALYLCASSLDIQAHPFHFGNGTRLTVT.

The rearrangement joins TRBV5-6 to TRBJ1-2; no firm D call. This CDR3 is 13 amino acids long. CDR1 SGHDT and CDR2 YYEEEE come from the germline V gene. V lost 4 bases, J lost 4 bases, and 11 bases lay in between. The CDR3 DNA is TGTGCCAGCAGCGCAGGTGGGAGCTATGGCTACACCTTC. Residues: CASSAGGSYGYTF.

The V and J genes are TRBV7-3 and TRBJ2-2; TRBD2 matches 11 bases. The V gene's germline CDR1 is SGHTA and CDR2 FQGTGA. This CDR3 is built from 20 residues. Trimming cost V 4 bases and J 5 bases; bases outside gene matches: 18. Written as DNA, the CDR3 is TGTGCCAGCAGCTCCCATGGAGGCGAGTTGGGACTAGCGGAGACCGGGGAGCTGTTTTTT. It encodes CASSSHGGELGLAETGELFF. The full variable domain, in which reference TRBV7-3 and TRBJ2-2 provide the parts outside the CDR3, is GAGVSQTPSNKVTEKGKYVELRCDPISGHTALYWYRQSLGQGPEFLIYFQGTGAADDSGLPNDRFFAVRPEGSVSTLKIQRTERGDSAVYLCASSSHGGELGLAETGELFFGEGSRLTVL.

V gene TRBV6-5 combines with J gene TRBJ2-7; D not resolved. CDR1 and CDR2 from the germline V gene are MNHEY and SVGAGI. This CDR3 has 13 residues. V was shortened by 8 bases and J by 6 bases, with 17 bases between the two germline ends. CDR3 bases: TGTGCCAGCGCAGTAGTGGAGTCGGGCGAGCAGTACTTC. Its protein product is CASAVVESGEQYF.

V is TRBV5-1 and J is TRBJ1-2; no reliable D call. V dropped 5 bases and J dropped 2 bases, with 10 bases sitting between them. The CDR3 runs 13 residues. Per the germline V gene, CDR1 is SGHRS and CDR2 is YFSETQ. CDR3 amino acids: CASRSGGNYGYTF. CDR3 nucleotides: TGCGCCAGCAGGTCCGGCGGAAACTATGGCTACACCTTC.

The chain carries TRBV11-2 and TRBJ2-7; D is unresolved. V gave up 1 base and J gave up 4 bases, with 14 bases separating them. CDR1 SGHAT and CDR2 FQNNGV come from the germline V gene. The CDR3 is 15 amino acids. The CDR3 region has the DNA TGTGCCAGCAGCTTAGGCGAGATCGAATTTTACGAGCAGTACTTC. Residues: CASSLGEIEFYEQYF.

Only one count was recorded for this clone. The chain uses TRBV7-3 and TRBJ1-1; 7 nucleotides agree with TRBD1. The germline CDR1 and CDR2 sequences are SGHTA and FQGTGA. The CDR3 extends over 15 amino acids. J was trimmed by 2 bases and V by 0 bases; bases with no gene match: 3. This CDR3 is CASSLTRDRNTEAFF. As DNA, the CDR3 is TGTGCCAGCAGCTTAACGAGGGACAGAAACACTGAAGCTTTCTTT.

The rearrangement links TRBV10-3 to TRBJ2-1; 9 bases match TRBD2. Germline-derived CDR1 and CDR2 are ENHRY and SYGVKD. Trimming took 2 bases from V and 7 from J; bases not matched to a gene: 15. The CDR3 has 18 residues. CDR3 residues: CAISEPTSGGRAVNEQFF. In DNA, the CDR3 is TGTGCCATCAGTGAGCCGACGTCGGGCGGGAGGGCCGTTAATGAGCAGTTCTTC.

This clone was observed a few times. The V and J genes are TRBV24-1 and TRBJ1-2, with 7 bases fitting TRBD1. Germline-derived CDR1 and CDR2 are KGHDR and SFDVKD. J was trimmed by 6 bases and V by 3 bases; bases with no gene match: 6. The CDR3 length is 14 residues. CDR3 sequence reads: CATSDPDRDHGYTF. The CDR3 region has the DNA TGTGCCACCAGTGATCCAGACAGGGATCATGGCTACACCTTC.

The rearrangement joins TRBV10-3 to TRBJ2-1; 7 bases are a match to TRBD2. This CDR3 spans 16 amino acids. The trim removed 3 bases at V and 1 base at J, leaving 6 bases unmatched. CDR1 and CDR2 (germline): ENHRY, SYGVKD. CDR3 sequence: CAISDSSGMSYNEQFF. DNA for the CDR3: TGTGCCATCAGTGACTCTAGCGGCATGTCCTACAATGAGCAGTTCTTC.

The J gene is TRBJ1-4, the V gene TRBV28; 7 bases line up with TRBD1. Looked up from germline, CDR1 is MDHEN and CDR2 is SYDVKM. Unmatched junction bases numbered 7, after V lost 5 bases and J lost 4 bases. The CDR3 has 15 residues. CDR3 in amino acids: CASSAPGTDNEKLFF. The CDR3 nucleotides are TGTGCCAGCAGTGCACCCGGGACAGATAATGAAAAACTGTTTTTT. Complete variable domain (other parts from reference TRBV28 and TRBJ1-4): DVKVTQSSRYLVKRTGEKVFLECVQDMDHENMFWYRQDPGLGLRLIYFSYDVKMKEKGDIPEGYSVSREKKERFSLILESASTNQTSMYLCASSAPGTDNEKLFFGSGTQLSVL.

The chain links TRBV30 to TRBJ1-1; D is undetermined. Trimming left V 2 bases short and J 0 bases short, with 7 bases between. The CDR3 is 13 amino acids. CDR1 is GTSNPN and CDR2 is SVGIG in the germline V gene (reference sequence). The CDR3 spells CAWSLVMNTEAFF. In DNA, the CDR3 is TGTGCCTGGAGTTTAGTCATGAACACTGAAGCTTTCTTT.

The chain joins TRBV2 to TRBJ1-5; tentative D call: TRBD1 (6 bases). The CDR3 contains 15 residues. Germline loops: CDR1 SNHLY, CDR2 FYNNEI. Trimming stripped 3 bases from V and 7 bases from J, with 16 bases between. Here the CDR3 reads CASSDGQPLEQPQHF. The CDR3 coding sequence is TGTGCCAGCAGTGACGGACAGCCCCTGGAACAGCCCCAGCATTTT.

This clone has a handful of counts. CDR3 DNA sequence: TGTGCCAGCAGTACATTCACAGGTAACACTGAAGCTTTCTTT. Residues: CASSTFTGNTEAFF. The V gene is TRBV6-6, the J gene TRBJ1-1; maybe TRBD1 (5 bases). Germline V gene data show CDR1 as MNHNY and CDR2 as SVGAGI (reference sequence). CDR3 length: 14 amino acids. V lost 5 bases, J lost 2 bases, and 12 bases lay in between.

CDR3 coding DNA: TGTGCCAGCAGTCTTCGACAGGGGGCGGGGGAGCAGTACTTC. Its protein is CASSLRQGAGEQYF. The chain recombines TRBV28 with TRBJ2-7; 10 bases map to TRBD1. Germline V gives CDR1 MDHEN, CDR2 SYDVKM. There are 14 residues in the CDR3. Trimming at V came to 5 bases and at J to 7 bases, leaving 8 bases not matched to a gene.

In DNA, the CDR3 is TGTGCCAGTAGTATTGGTGGGACTGGAGAAGAGACCCAGTACTTC. It translates to CASSIGGTGEETQYF. The rearrangement links TRBV19 to TRBJ2-5; D may be TRBD2 (6 bases). Germline V gene data show CDR1 as LNHDA and CDR2 as SQIVND (reference sequence). The CDR3 runs to 15 residues. V lost 3 bases and J 3 bases, leaving 14 bases between the germline ends.

The chain combines TRBV30 with TRBJ1-3; possibly TRBD1 for D (5 bases). Germline assignment: CDR1 GTSNPN and CDR2 SVGIG (reference sequence). Trimming removed 5 bases at V and 2 bases at J, with 22 bases between. The CDR3 length is 17 residues. CDR3 residues: CAWQWGFTNVPGNTIYF. DNA for the CDR3: TGTGCCTGGCAATGGGGCTTTACCAATGTACCTGGAAACACCATATATTTT.

J is TRBJ1-1 and V is TRBV6-5; D remains unclear. V dropped 7 bases and J dropped 0 bases, with 12 bases sitting between them. The CDR3 is 14 residues long. From germline, CDR1 is MNHEY and CDR2 SVGAGI. The CDR3 sequence is CASTAGSLNTEAFF. DNA of the CDR3: TGTGCCAGCACGGCGGGGTCGTTGAACACTGAAGCTTTCTTT.

This chain uses TRBV10-3 with TRBJ1-2; D possibly corresponds to TRBD1 (6 bases). Germline V CDR1 and CDR2: ENHRY, SYGVKD. The CDR3 has 15 residues. Trimming removed 2 bases from V and 2 bases from J, with 12 bases in between. CDR3 amino acids: CAISERTEFNYGYTF. CDR3 coding DNA: TGTGCCATCAGTGAGAGGACAGAATTCAACTATGGCTACACCTTC.